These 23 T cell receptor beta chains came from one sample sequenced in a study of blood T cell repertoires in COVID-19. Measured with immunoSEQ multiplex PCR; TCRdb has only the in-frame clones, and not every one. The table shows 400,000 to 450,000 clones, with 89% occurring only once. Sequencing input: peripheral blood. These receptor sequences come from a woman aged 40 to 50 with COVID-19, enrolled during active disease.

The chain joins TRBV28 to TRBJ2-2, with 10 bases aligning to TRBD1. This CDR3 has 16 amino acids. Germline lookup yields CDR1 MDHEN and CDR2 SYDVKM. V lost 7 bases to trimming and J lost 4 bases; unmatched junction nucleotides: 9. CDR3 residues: CASKEYGTGATGELFF. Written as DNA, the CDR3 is TGTGCCAGCAAAGAGTACGGGACAGGGGCCACCGGGGAGCTGTTTTTT.

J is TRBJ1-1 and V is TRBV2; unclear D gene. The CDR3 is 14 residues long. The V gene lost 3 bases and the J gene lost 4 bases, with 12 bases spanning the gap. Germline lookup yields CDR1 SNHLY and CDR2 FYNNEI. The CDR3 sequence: CASSDQEYGTEAFF. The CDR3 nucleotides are TGTGCCAGCAGTGACCAGGAATACGGCACTGAAGCTTTCTTT.

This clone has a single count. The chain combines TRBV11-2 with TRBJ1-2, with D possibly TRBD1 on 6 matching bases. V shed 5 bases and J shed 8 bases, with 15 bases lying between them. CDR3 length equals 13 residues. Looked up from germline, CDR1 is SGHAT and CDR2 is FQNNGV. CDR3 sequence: CASSRTPQGGYTF. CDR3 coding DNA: TGTGCCAGCAGCCGGACTCCCCAGGGGGGCTACACCTTC.

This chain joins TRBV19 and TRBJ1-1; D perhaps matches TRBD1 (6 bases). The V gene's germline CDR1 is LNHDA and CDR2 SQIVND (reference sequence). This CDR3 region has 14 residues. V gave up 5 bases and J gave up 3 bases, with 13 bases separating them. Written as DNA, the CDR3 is TGTGCCAGTAGTTCTGACAGGCTGGACACTGAAGCTTTCTTT. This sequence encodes CASSSDRLDTEAFF.

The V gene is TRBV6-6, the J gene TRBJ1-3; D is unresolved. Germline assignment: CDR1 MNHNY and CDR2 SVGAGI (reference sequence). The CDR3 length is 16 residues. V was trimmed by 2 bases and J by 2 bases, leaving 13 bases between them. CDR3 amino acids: CASSYNSLKAGNTIYF. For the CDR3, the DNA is TGTGCCAGCAGTTACAACAGCCTGAAGGCTGGAAACACCATATATTTT.

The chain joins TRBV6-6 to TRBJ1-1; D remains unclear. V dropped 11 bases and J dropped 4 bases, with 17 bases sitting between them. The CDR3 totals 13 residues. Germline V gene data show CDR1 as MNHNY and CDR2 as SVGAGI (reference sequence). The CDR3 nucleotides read TGTGCCGGCCACGGTTCAGCGGGCACTGAAGCTTTCTTT. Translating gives CAGHGSAGTEAFF.

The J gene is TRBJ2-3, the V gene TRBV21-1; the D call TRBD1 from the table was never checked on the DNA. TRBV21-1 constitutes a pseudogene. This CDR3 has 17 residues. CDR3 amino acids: CASSKEGVGRASDTQYF. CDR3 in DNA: TGTGCCAGCAGCAAAGAGGGGGTAGGGAGAGCATCAGATACGCAGTATTTT.

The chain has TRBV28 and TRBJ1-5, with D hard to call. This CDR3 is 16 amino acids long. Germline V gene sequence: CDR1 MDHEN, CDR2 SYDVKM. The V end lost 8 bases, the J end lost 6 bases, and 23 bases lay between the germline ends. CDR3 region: CASPETPGRAPQPQHF. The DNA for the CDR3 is TGTGCCAGCCCCGAAACCCCCGGGAGGGCGCCTCAGCCCCAGCATTTT.

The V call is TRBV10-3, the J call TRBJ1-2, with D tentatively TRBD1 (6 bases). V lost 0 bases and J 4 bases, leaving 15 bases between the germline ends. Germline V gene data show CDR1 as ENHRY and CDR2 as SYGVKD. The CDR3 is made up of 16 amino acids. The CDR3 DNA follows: TGTGCCATCAGTGAGTCCGGGGGGCCGGGGGCCTATGGCTACACCTTC. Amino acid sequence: CAISESGGPGAYGYTF.

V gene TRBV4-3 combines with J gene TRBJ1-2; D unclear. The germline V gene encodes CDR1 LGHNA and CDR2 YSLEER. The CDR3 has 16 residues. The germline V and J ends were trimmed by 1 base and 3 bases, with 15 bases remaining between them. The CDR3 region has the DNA TGCGCCAGCAGCCAAGCTCTCCCAGAGGCACACTATGGCTACACCTTC. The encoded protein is CASSQALPEAHYGYTF.

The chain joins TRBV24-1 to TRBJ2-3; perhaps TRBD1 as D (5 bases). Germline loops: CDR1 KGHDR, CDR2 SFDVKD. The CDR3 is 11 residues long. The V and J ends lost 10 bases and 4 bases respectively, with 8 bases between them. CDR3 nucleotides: TGTGCCACGCAGGGTTCAGATACGCAGTATTTT. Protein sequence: CATQGSDTQYF.

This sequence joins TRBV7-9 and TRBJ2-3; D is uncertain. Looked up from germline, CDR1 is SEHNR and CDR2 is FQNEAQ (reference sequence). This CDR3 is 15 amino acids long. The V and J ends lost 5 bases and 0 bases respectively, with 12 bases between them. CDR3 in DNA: TGTGCCAGCAGCCGTCCGGTGGGCAGCACAGATACGCAGTATTTT. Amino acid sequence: CASSRPVGSTDTQYF.

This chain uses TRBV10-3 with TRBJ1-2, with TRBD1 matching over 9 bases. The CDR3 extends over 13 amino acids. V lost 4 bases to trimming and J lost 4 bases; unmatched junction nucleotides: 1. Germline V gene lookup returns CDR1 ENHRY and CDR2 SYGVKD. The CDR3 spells CAISAGQGYGYTF. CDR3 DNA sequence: TGTGCCATCAGTGCGGGACAGGGCTATGGCTACACCTTC.

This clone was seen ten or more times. The CDR3 DNA follows: TGTGCCAGCTCGGTGGGGCTAGCGCCAGCCTACGAGCAGTACTTC. The encoded protein is CASSVGLAPAYEQYF. The rearrangement joins TRBV14 to TRBJ2-7, with a weak D call TRBD2 (6 bases). Trimming removed 8 bases at V and 2 bases at J, with 19 bases between. This CDR3 has 15 amino acids. The V gene's germline CDR1 is SGHDN and CDR2 FVKESK.

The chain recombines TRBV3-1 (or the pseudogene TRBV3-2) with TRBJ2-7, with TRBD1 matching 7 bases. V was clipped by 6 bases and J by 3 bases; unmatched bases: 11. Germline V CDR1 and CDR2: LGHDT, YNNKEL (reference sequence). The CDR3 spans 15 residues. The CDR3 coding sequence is TGTGCCAGCAGAAGAAGAGGGGGCACCCTCTACGAGCAGTACTTC. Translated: CASRRRGGTLYEQYF.

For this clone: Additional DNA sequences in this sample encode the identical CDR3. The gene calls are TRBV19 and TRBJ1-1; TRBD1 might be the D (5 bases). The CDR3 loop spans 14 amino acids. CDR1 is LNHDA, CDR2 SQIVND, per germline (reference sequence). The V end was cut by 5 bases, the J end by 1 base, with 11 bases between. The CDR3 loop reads CASSLRGGNTEAFF. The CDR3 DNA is TGTGCCAGTAGTTTGCGGGGCGGGAACACTGAAGCTTTCTTT.

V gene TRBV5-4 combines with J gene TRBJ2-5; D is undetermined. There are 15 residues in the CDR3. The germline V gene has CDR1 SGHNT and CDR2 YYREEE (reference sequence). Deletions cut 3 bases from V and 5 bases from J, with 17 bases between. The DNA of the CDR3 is TGTGCCAGCAGCTCGCGTTTGGAGCCGAGGGAGACCCAGTACTTC. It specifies CASSSRLEPRETQYF.

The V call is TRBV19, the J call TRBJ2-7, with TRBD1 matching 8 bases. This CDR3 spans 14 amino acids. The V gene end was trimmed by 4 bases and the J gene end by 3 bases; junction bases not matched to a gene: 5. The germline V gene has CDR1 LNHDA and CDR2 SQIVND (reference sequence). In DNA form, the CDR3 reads TGTGCCAGTAGTACTCAGGGGGCGAGCTACGAGCAGTACTTC. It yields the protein CASSTQGASYEQYF.

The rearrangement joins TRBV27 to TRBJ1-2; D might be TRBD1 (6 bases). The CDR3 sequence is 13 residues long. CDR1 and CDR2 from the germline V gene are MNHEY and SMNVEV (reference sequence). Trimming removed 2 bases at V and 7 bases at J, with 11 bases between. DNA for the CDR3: TGTGCCAGCAGTTTACTGGGGGCGGGTGGCTACACCTTC. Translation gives CASSLLGAGGYTF.

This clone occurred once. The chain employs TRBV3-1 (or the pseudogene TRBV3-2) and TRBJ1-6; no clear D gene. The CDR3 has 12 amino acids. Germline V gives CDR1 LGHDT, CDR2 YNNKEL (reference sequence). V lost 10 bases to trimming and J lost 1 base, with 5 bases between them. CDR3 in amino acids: CATRSYNSPLHF. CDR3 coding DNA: TGTGCCACTCGGTCCTATAATTCACCCCTCCACTTT.

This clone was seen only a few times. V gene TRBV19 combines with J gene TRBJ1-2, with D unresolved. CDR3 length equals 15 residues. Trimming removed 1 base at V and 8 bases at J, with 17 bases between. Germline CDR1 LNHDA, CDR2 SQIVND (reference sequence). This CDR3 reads CASSIGDGGQRGYTF. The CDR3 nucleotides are TGTGCCAGTAGTATAGGGGATGGAGGGCAAAGAGGCTACACCTTC.

The CDR3 loop is CASSLGPDEKLFF. The DNA for the CDR3 is TGTGCCAGCAGCTTAGGGCCCGATGAAAAACTGTTTTTT. V usage is TRBV7-3 and J usage is TRBJ1-4; D is undetermined. Per the germline V gene, CDR1 is SGHTA and CDR2 is FQGTGA. Between the trimmed V and J ends, which lost 2 bases and 6 bases, there was a span of 7 bases. This CDR3 is 13 amino acids long. The variable domain in full, with the rest retrieved from reference TRBV7-3 and TRBJ1-4, is GAGVSQTPSNKVTEKGKYVELRCDPISGHTALYWYRQSLGQGPEFLIYFQGTGAADDSGLPNDRFFAVRPEGSVSTLKIQRTERGDSAVYLCASSLGPDEKLFFGSGTQLSVL.

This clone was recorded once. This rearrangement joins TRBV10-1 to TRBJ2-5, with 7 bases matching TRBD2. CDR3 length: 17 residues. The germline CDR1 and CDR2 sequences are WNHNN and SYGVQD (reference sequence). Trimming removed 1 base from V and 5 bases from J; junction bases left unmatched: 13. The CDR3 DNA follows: TGCGCCAGCAGTGAGTTTCCCTTACGGGAGGCAGGGGAGACCCAGTACTTC. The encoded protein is CASSEFPLREAGETQYF.